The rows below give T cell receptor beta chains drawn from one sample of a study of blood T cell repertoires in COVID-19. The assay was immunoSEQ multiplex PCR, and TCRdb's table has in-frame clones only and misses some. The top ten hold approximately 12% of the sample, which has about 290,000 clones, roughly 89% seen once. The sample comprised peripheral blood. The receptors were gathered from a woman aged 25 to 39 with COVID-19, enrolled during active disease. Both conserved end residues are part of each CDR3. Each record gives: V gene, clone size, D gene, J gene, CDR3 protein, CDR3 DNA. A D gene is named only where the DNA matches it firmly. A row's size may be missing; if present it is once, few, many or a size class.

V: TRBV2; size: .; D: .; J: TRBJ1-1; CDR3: CASSGGQLEAFF; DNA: TGTGCCAGCAGTGGCGGACAACTAGAAGCTTTCTTT
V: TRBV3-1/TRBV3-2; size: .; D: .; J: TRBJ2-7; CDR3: CASSLRTGEQYF; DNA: TGTGCCAGCAGCCTAAGAACCGGTGAGCAGTACTTC
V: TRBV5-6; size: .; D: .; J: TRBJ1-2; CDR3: CASSAELRDSYGYTF; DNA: TGTGCCAGCAGCGCTGAGCTCAGAGACTCCTATGGCTACACCTTC
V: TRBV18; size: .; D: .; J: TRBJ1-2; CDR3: CASSPRSDNYGYTF; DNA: TGTGCCAGCTCACCACGGAGCGATAACTATGGCTACACCTTC
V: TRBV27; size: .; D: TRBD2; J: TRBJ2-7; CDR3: CASSSLLAGSYEQYF; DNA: TGTGCCAGCAGTTCCCTATTAGCGGGATCCTACGAGCAGTACTTC
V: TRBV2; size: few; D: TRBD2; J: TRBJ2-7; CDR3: CASSPGLSSYEQYF; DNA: TGTGCCAGCAGTCCGGGACTAAGCTCCTACGAGCAGTACTTC
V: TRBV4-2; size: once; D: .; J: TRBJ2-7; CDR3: CASSQTLTGMRGTYEQYF; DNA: TGTGCCAGCAGCCAGACTCTGACAGGTATGAGGGGCACCTACGAGCAGTACTTC
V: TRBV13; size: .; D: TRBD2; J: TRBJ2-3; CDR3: CASSSEGLEGGDTQYF; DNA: TGTGCCAGCAGCTCCGAGGGACTAGAGGGTGGGGATACGCAGTATTTT
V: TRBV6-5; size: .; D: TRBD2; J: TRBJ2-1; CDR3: CATGTSGGYEQFF; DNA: TGTGCCACAGGGACTAGCGGGGGCTATGAGCAGTTCTTC
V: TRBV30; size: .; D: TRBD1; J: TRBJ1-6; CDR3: CAWKLTGTGVNSPLHF; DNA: TGTGCCTGGAAACTTACCGGGACAGGGGTTAATTCACCCCTCCACTTT
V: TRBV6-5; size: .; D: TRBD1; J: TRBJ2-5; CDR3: CASRDRVKETQYF; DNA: TGTGCCAGCAGAGACAGGGTGAAGGAGACCCAGTACTTC
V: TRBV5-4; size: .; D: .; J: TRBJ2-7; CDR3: CASSSDIAYEQYF; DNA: TGTGCCAGCAGCTCGGACATCGCCTACGAGCAGTACTTC
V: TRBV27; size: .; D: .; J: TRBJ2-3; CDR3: CASSLTGTDTQYF; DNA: TGTGCCAGCAGTCTCACAGGCACAGATACGCAGTATTTT
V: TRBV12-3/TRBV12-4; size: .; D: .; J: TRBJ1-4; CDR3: CASSWAGEKLFF; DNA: TGTGCCAGCAGTTGGGCAGGAGAAAAACTGTTTTTT
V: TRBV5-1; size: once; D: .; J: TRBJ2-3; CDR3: CASSLRGWNTDTQYF; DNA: TGCGCCAGCAGCTTGAGGGGGTGGAATACAGATACGCAGTATTTT
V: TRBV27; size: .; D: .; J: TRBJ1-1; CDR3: CASSFYRSNTEAFF; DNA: TGTGCCAGCAGTTTCTACAGATCAAACACTGAAGCTTTCTTT
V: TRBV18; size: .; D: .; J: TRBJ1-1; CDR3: CASSPPQGITEAFF; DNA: TGTGCCAGCTCACCACCGCAGGGGATTACTGAAGCTTTCTTT
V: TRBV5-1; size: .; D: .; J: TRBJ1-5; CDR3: CASSLEGGNQPQHF; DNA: TGCGCCAGCAGCCTCGAGGGCGGGAATCAGCCCCAGCATTTT
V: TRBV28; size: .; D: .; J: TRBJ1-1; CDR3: CAIRITGNTEAFF; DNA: TGTGCCATACGGATTACGGGGAACACTGAAGCTTTCTTT
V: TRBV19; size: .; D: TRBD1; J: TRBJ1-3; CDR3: CASSWGQNSGNTIYF; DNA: TGTGCCAGTAGTTGGGGACAGAACTCTGGAAACACCATATATTTT
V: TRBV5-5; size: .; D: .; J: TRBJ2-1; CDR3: CASSLEGGPIRSYNEQFF; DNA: TGTGCCAGCAGCTTGGAGGGGGGGCCCATTCGCTCCTACAATGAGCAGTTCTTC
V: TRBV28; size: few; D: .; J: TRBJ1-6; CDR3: CASSGVIGRQSNSPLHF; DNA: TGTGCCAGCAGCGGGGTTATTGGCCGTCAATCAAATTCACCCCTCCACTTT
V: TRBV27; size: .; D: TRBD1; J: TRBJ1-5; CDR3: CASSLLSATGQADQPQHF; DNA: TGTGCCAGCAGTTTACTATCTGCTACGGGACAGGCGGATCAGCCCCAGCATTTT
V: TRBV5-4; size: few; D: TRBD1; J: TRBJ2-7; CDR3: CASSFLTGGGEQYF; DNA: TGTGCCAGCAGCTTTCTTACAGGGGGAGGCGAGCAGTACTTC
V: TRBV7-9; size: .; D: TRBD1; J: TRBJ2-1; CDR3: CASSLPGQGAGNEQFF; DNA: TGTGCCAGCAGCTTACCGGGACAGGGGGCCGGTAATGAGCAGTTCTTC
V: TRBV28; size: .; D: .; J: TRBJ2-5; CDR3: CASIQGKFQETQYF; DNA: TGTGCCAGCATTCAGGGGAAATTCCAAGAGACCCAGTACTTC
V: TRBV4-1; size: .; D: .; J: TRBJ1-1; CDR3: CASSQGGSGTEAFF; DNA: TGCGCCAGCAGCCAAGGGGGCTCGGGCACTGAAGCTTTCTTT
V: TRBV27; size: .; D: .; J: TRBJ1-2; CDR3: CASSLSAGGAGGYTF; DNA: TGTGCCAGCAGTTTATCGGCGGGGGGCGCGGGTGGCTACACCTTC
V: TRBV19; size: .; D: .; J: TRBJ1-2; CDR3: CASSSPTDRPPPYGYTF; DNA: TGTGCCAGTAGTAGCCCCACCGACAGGCCCCCCCCCTATGGCTACACCTTC
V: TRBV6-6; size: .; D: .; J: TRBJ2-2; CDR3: CASSLGGAATGELFF; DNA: TGTGCCAGCAGTCTGGGGGGTGCGGCCACCGGGGAGCTGTTTTTT
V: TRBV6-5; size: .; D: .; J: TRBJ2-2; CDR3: CASSKQVTNTGELFF; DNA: TGTGCCAGCAGTAAACAGGTCACGAACACCGGGGAGCTGTTTTTT
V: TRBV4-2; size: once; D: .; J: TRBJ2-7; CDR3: CASSQETGQGGYEQYF; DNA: TGTGCCAGCAGCCAAGAGACCGGACAAGGTGGGTACGAGCAGTACTTC
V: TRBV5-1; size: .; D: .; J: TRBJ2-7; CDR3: CASSAGTNQISYEQYF; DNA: TGCGCCAGCAGCGCTGGGACAAACCAAATCTCCTACGAGCAGTACTTC
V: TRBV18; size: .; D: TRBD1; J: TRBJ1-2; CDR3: CASSPRTGDGYTF; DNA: TGTGCCAGCTCACCAAGGACAGGGGATGGCTACACCTTC
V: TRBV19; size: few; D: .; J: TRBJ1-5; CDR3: CASSIVLSPVNQPQHF; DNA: TGTGCCAGTAGTATAGTGCTGTCCCCGGTAAATCAGCCCCAGCATTTT
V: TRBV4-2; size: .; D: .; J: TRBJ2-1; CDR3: CASSQDPRLVYNEQFF; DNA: TGTGCCAGCAGCCAAGATCCGAGACTAGTCTACAATGAGCAGTTCTTC
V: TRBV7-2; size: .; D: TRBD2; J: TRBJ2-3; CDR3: CASSLGLADFTDTQYF; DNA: TGTGCCAGCAGCTTGGGACTAGCGGACTTCACAGATACGCAGTATTTT
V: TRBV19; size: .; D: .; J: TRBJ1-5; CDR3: CASSILPRSNQPQHF; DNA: TGTGCCAGTAGTATACTACCAAGAAGCAATCAGCCCCAGCATTTT
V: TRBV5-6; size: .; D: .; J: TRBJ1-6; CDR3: CASSSSYNSPLHF; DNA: TGTGCCAGCAGCTCTTCCTATAATTCACCCCTCCACTTT
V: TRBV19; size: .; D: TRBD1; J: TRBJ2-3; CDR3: CASSPRTGTNTDTQYF; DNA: TGTGCCAGTAGTCCTCGGACAGGGACAAACACAGATACGCAGTATTTT
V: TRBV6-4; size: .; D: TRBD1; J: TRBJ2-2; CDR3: CASSDPRSRQGASGELFF; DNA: TGTGCCAGCAGTGACCCCCGATCTCGACAGGGGGCGTCCGGGGAGCTGTTTTTT
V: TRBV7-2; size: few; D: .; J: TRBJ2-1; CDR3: CASSFRQVEQFF; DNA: TGTGCCAGCAGCTTTCGACAGGTAGAGCAGTTCTTC
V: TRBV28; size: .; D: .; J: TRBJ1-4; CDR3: CASKLVKLFF; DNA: TGTGCCAGCAAGCTAGTAAAACTGTTTTTT
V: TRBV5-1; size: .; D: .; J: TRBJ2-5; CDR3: CASSRDSVQETQYF; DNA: TGCGCCAGCAGCCGCGACAGCGTCCAAGAGACCCAGTACTTC
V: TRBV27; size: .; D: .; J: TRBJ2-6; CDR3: CASSLAEAGANVLTF; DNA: TGTGCCAGCAGTTTAGCGGAGGCTGGGGCCAACGTCCTGACTTTC